The present TCR beta chain was sequenced within a study of cytomegalovirus exposure and HLA in healthy donors. Trimming shortened V by 4 bases and J by 0 bases, and 10 bases separated the two germline ends. The CDR3 totals 15 residues. Germline values: CDR1 LNHDA, CDR2 SQIVND (reference sequence). The PCR made use of 60 Vbeta and 13 Jbeta primers. The repertoire was sequenced with immunoSEQ multiplex PCR; TCRdb's copy has only in-frame clones and lacks some. The sample includes approximately 190,000 clones, approximately 78% of them seen just once. Sequencing used PBMCs. The receptor was isolated from a woman aged 18 to 35 in good health and CMV-seronegative. The chain couples TRBV19 to TRBJ1-5; no definite D call. CDR3 region: CASSTSLTSNQPQHF. For the CDR3, the DNA is TGTGCCAGTAGTACTTCACTTACTAGCAATCAGCCCCAGCATTTT.